The next 23 T cell receptor beta chains were all read from a single sample in a study of preoperative IRX-2 immunotherapy in early breast cancer. Noted treatment: preoperative locoregional IRX-2 cytokine immunotherapy. Repertoires were generated with immunoSEQ multiplex PCR, while TCRdb's copy carries only in-frame clones and drops some. The data show 3,000 to 3,500 clones, roughly 80% seen once. Sequencing was performed on tumor tissue, taken after IRX-2 immunotherapy. These receptors came from a human donor with breast cancer.

V and J are TRBV6-8 and TRBJ2-2, with 10 bases matching TRBD2. With V trimmed by 6 bases and J by 5 bases, 3 bases remained unmatched. From germline, CDR1 is MNHGY and CDR2 SAAAGT. The CDR3 consists of 14 residues. The CDR3 coding sequence is TGTGCCAGCAGGCAGGGACTAGCGACCGGGGAGCTGTTTTTT. This gives the protein CASRQGLATGELFF.

The J gene is TRBJ2-2, the V gene TRBV11-3; 7 bases fit TRBD1. The CDR3 runs to 17 residues. Germline V gives CDR1 SGHNT, CDR2 YENEEA. V was clipped by 5 bases and J by 2 bases; unmatched bases: 11. Here the CDR3 reads CASSPQPDRVNTGELFF. CDR3 DNA sequence: TGTGCCAGCAGCCCCCAACCTGACAGGGTAAACACCGGGGAGCTGTTTTTT.

V usage is TRBV7-4 and J usage is TRBJ2-7; D gene uncertain. V shed 1 base and J shed 2 bases, with 9 bases lying between them. This CDR3 spans 14 amino acids. Germline V CDR1 and CDR2: SGHVT, SQSDAQ. The CDR3 protein is CASSLGGFAYEQYF. The CDR3 bases are TGTGCCAGCAGCTTAGGGGGATTTGCCTACGAGCAGTACTTC.

The CDR3 reads CASSSSRDSYGYTF. The CDR3 nucleotides are TGTGCCAGCAGTTCGTCCCGGGACAGTTATGGCTACACCTTC. The chain has TRBV6-8 and TRBJ1-2; TRBD1 agrees at 7 bases. Trimming cost V 4 bases and J 5 bases; bases outside gene matches: 7. Germline loops: CDR1 MNHGY, CDR2 SAAAGT. This CDR3 is 14 amino acids long.

V is TRBV6-8 and J is TRBJ1-1, with D unresolved. Germline loops: CDR1 MNHGY, CDR2 SAAAGT. With 5 bases removed from V and 6 bases from J, the gap between germline ends came to 13 bases. This CDR3 has 13 amino acids. The CDR3 sequence is CASSPTRQAEAFF. The CDR3 DNA follows: TGTGCCAGCAGTCCGACAAGGCAGGCTGAAGCTTTCTTT.

The chain employs TRBV6-8 and TRBJ2-7; D ambiguous. The V and J ends lost 5 bases and 4 bases respectively, with 12 bases between them. Germline V gene data show CDR1 as MNHGY and CDR2 as SAAAGT. The CDR3 has 13 residues. DNA for the CDR3: TGTGCCAGCAGTGAGAAGTTGCGATACGAGCAGTACTTC. Amino acid sequence: CASSEKLRYEQYF.

The chain joins TRBV30 to TRBJ1-6; D ambiguous. Germline V gene data show CDR1 as GTSNPN and CDR2 as SVGIG (reference sequence). The V and J ends lost 0 bases and 3 bases respectively, with 12 bases between them. The CDR3 has 16 residues. CDR3 protein: CAWSVERVGYNSPLHF. The CDR3 bases are TGTGCCTGGAGTGTTGAAAGGGTTGGCTATAATTCACCCCTCCACTTT.

The genes are TRBV28 and TRBJ2-1; D unresolved. The length of the CDR3 is 14 residues. V was shortened by 1 base and J by 0 bases, with 4 bases between the two germline ends. The V gene's germline CDR1 is MDHEN and CDR2 SYDVKM. The DNA of the CDR3 is TGTGCCAGCAGTTTATACATCTCCTACAATGAGCAGTTCTTC. Protein: CASSLYISYNEQFF.

A few counts support this clone. This chain joins TRBV18 and TRBJ2-1, with 7 bases that match TRBD1. Trimming took 6 bases from V and 4 from J; bases not matched to a gene: 3. CDR1 and CDR2 (germline): KGHSH, LQKENI. This CDR3 has 13 residues. The CDR3 nucleotides are TGTGCCAGCTCCGGGACAGCTTACAATGAGCAGTTCTTC. Translating it yields CASSGTAYNEQFF.

The rearrangement joins TRBV15 to TRBJ1-5; 9 bases align to TRBD1. CDR1 is LNHNV and CDR2 is YYDKDF in the germline V gene (reference sequence). V shed 4 bases and J 7 bases; nucleotides not matched to a gene: 8. The CDR3 consists of 15 residues. The chain's CDR3 is CATSTLDRGSQPQHF. In DNA form, the CDR3 reads TGTGCCACCAGCACCCTGGACAGGGGTAGCCAGCCCCAGCATTTT.

This clone was counted between two and nine times. V and J are TRBV6-8 and TRBJ1-5; 10 bases line up with TRBD1. The trim removed 6 bases at V and 6 bases at J, leaving 5 bases unmatched. This CDR3 is built from 14 residues. Germline V lookup: CDR1 MNHGY, CDR2 SAAAGT. The CDR3 bases are TGTGCCAGCAGGGGGGGACAGGGGAGTCAGCCCCAGCATTTT. Translation: CASRGGQGSQPQHF.

The sample holds one count of this clone. The chain links TRBV1 to TRBJ2-1; TRBD1, the table's D call, was not compared with the DNA. TRBV1 is flagged as a pseudogene. The CDR3 spans 17 residues. CDR3 DNA sequence: TGCGCCAGCAGCCAACTACAGGGGGCGAATTCCTACAATGAGCAGTTCTTC. Translated: CASSQLQGANSYNEQFF.

This clone appeared once. The CDR3 spells CASSPPIQGPNTEAFF. The CDR3 DNA reads as TGTGCCAGCTCACCACCAATCCAGGGCCCGAACACTGAAGCTTTCTTT. The chain employs TRBV18 and TRBJ1-1, with a possible D match to TRBD1 (5 bases). Deletions cut 0 bases from V and 1 base from J, with 12 bases between. The length of the CDR3 is 16 residues. The germline gives CDR1 KGHSH, CDR2 LQKENI.

V usage is TRBV30 and J usage is TRBJ2-4; 9 positions agree with TRBD2. CDR3 length: 16 amino acids. The junction had 6 bases not matched to a gene; V was cut back by 3 bases and J by 0 bases. Germline-derived CDR1 and CDR2 are GTSNPN and SVGIG (reference sequence). DNA for the CDR3: TGTGCCTGGAGCGCCTTAGCGGGAGAAGCCAAAAACATTCAGTACTTC. Amino acid sequence: CAWSALAGEAKNIQYF.

The rearrangement links TRBV19 to TRBJ2-7, with D hard to call. The ends were cut back, 10 bases at V and 2 bases at J, with 12 bases in the middle. Germline V gene lookup returns CDR1 LNHDA and CDR2 SQIVND (reference sequence). The CDR3 loop spans 12 amino acids. The CDR3 sequence is CATQSNTYEQYF. CDR3 in DNA: TGTGCCACCCAGAGCAACACCTACGAGCAGTACTTC.

This clone was seen a single time. The J gene is TRBJ2-7, the V gene TRBV6-8, with TRBD1 as a possible D gene (7 bases). The V and J ends lost 6 bases and 4 bases respectively, with 16 bases between them. The CDR3 consists of 14 residues. CDR1 and CDR2 from the germline V gene are MNHGY and SAAAGT. The CDR3 coding sequence is TGTGCCAGCAGGTTCAGGGGGAGCGGGTACGAGCAGTACTTC. Protein sequence: CASRFRGSGYEQYF.

The V and J genes are TRBV19 and TRBJ1-4, with D uncertain. CDR1 is LNHDA, CDR2 SQIVND, per germline (reference sequence). V was cut by 7 bases and J by 10 bases, with 16 bases left in between. The length of the CDR3 is 13 residues. The CDR3 nucleotides are TGTGCCAGTATCACTGGCAGCCCGAGAAAACTGTTTTTT. Translating it yields CASITGSPRKLFF.

V usage is TRBV19 and J usage is TRBJ2-3; D is undetermined. In germline, CDR1 is LNHDA, CDR2 SQIVND (reference sequence). Between the trimmed V and J ends, which lost 5 bases and 7 bases, there was a span of 13 bases. The CDR3 totals 13 residues. The CDR3 bases are TGTGCCAGTAGTCCCAACGTAGAAAATACGCAGTATTTT. As protein: CASSPNVENTQYF.

The genes are TRBV12-5 and TRBJ2-1, with TRBD2 matching 7 bases. CDR1 and CDR2 (germline): LGHNT, FRNRAP. This CDR3 has 13 residues. The DNA for the CDR3 is TGTGCCAGCCGGGCAAGCGGGGCCAATGAGCAGTTCTTC. It translates to CASRASGANEQFF.

The chain joins TRBV11-3 to TRBJ2-6, with D possibly being TRBD1 or TRBD2 (5 bases each). CDR3 size: 14 residues. The germline CDR1 and CDR2 sequences are SGHNT and YENEEA. V was trimmed by 8 bases and J by 2 bases, leaving 10 bases between them. Written as DNA, the CDR3 is TGTGCCAGCCGAGGGACGCCTGGGGCCAACGTCCTGACTTTC. This codes for CASRGTPGANVLTF. The entire variable domain, with the rest obtained from reference TRBV11-3 and TRBJ2-6, is as follows: EAGVVQSPRYKIIEKKQPVAFWCNPISGHNTLYWYLQNLGQGPELLIRYENEEAVDDSQLPKDRFSAERLKGVDSTLKIQPAELGDSAVYLCASRGTPGANVLTFGAGSRLTVL.

V is TRBV10-2 and J is TRBJ2-7; 7 nucleotides match TRBD1. The germline V gene encodes CDR1 WSHSY and CDR2 SAAADI. The CDR3 is 14 residues long. Trimming cost V 1 base and J 2 bases; bases outside gene matches: 2. The CDR3 region is CASSEFQGAYEQYF. CDR3 coding DNA: TGCGCCAGCAGTGAGTTTCAGGGGGCCTACGAGCAGTACTTC.

CDR3 DNA: TGTGCCAGCAGAATACAGGGAATTTACAATGAGCAGTTCTTC. As protein: CASRIQGIYNEQFF. V gene TRBV11-3 combines with J gene TRBJ2-1, with D possibly being TRBD1 (6 bases). V lost 6 bases and J lost 4, with 13 bases in between. The CDR3 consists of 14 residues. CDR1 is SGHNT and CDR2 is YENEEA in the germline V gene.

The V call is TRBV29-1, the J call TRBJ1-4, with D perhaps matching TRBD1 (5 bases). The V gene's germline CDR1 is SQVTM and CDR2 ANQGSEA. Trimming left V 7 bases short and J 5 bases short, with 14 bases between. CDR3 length equals 13 residues. CDR3 DNA sequence: TGCAGCGCACTAGACAGCCGAAATGAAAAACTGTTTTTT. It codes for CSALDSRNEKLFF.